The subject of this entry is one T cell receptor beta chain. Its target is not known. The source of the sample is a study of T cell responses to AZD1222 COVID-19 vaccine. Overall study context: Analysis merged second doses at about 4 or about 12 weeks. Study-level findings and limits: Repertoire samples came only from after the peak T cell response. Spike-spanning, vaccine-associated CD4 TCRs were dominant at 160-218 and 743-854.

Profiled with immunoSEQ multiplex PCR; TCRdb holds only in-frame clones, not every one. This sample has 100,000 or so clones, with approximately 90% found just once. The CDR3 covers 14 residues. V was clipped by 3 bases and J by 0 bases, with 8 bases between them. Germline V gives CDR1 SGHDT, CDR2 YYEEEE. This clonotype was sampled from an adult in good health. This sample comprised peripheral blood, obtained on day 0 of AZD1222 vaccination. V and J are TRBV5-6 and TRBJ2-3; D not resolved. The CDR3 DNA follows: TGTGCCAGCAGCTGGGGAAGGAGCACAGATACGCAGTATTTT. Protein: CASSWGRSTDTQYF.